The next 6 T cell receptor beta chains were all read from a single sample in a study of blood T cell repertoires in COVID-19. Clones were sequenced by immunoSEQ multiplex PCR, and TCRdb holds only the in-frame ones, with some missing. The table shows roughly 98,000 clones, with around 94% occurring only once. The specimen sequenced was peripheral blood. These receptors were obtained from a woman aged 55 to 70 with active COVID-19.

This clone was counted a single time. This chain's CDR3 is CASSRTDRVVTDTQYF. The CDR3 DNA sequence: TGTGCCAGCAGCCGTACAGACAGGGTGGTCACAGATACGCAGTATTTT. This chain links TRBV5-5 with TRBJ2-3, with TRBD1 identical over 7 bases. V gave up 4 bases and J gave up 2 bases; unmatched junction bases: 10. The germline V gene has CDR1 SGHKS and CDR2 YYEKEE (reference sequence). There are 16 residues in the CDR3.

J is TRBJ1-6 and V is TRBV7-2, with TRBD1 as a possible D gene (6 bases). Trimming removed 3 bases from V and 8 bases from J, with 20 bases in between. From germline, CDR1 is SGHTA and CDR2 FQGNSA. The length of the CDR3 is 17 residues. CDR3 sequence: CASSFYPGQLPHSPLHF. CDR3 DNA sequence: TGTGCCAGCAGCTTCTACCCCGGACAGCTTCCTCATTCACCCCTCCACTTT.

The count of this clone is one. The chain joins TRBV7-9 to TRBJ1-1, with D perhaps matching TRBD1 (6 bases). Germline V gives CDR1 SEHNR, CDR2 FQNEAQ (reference sequence). The V end lost 5 bases, the J end lost 1 base, and 11 bases lay between the germline ends. CDR3 length: 14 amino acids. For the CDR3, the DNA is TGTGCCAGCAGCCCCGGGACACAGAACACTGAAGCTTTCTTT. Translation gives CASSPGTQNTEAFF.

V is TRBV6-5 and J is TRBJ2-2, with D perhaps matching TRBD1 (6 bases). From germline, CDR1 is MNHEY and CDR2 SVGAGI. The length of the CDR3 is 14 residues. Trimming left V 6 bases short and J 2 bases short, with 10 bases between. CDR3 in amino acids: CASRSGTNTGELFF. CDR3 nucleotide sequence: TGTGCCAGCAGGTCCGGGACAAACACCGGGGAGCTGTTTTTT.

This clone was counted once. The genes are TRBV28 and TRBJ2-7; possibly TRBD1 for D (6 bases). The CDR3 spans 15 residues. Germline-derived CDR1 and CDR2 are MDHEN and SYDVKM. The germline V and J ends were trimmed by 4 bases and 3 bases, with 16 bases remaining between them. This CDR3 reads CASSSPTGINYEQYF. For the CDR3, the DNA is TGTGCCAGCAGTTCCCCTACAGGGATTAACTACGAGCAGTACTTC.

The rearrangement joins TRBV18 to TRBJ1-4; 8 bases align to TRBD1. Trimming removed 3 bases from V and 8 bases from J; junction bases left unmatched: 5. Germline assignment: CDR1 KGHSH and CDR2 LQKENI. The CDR3 covers 14 residues. The CDR3: CASSPMDREEKLFF. DNA of the CDR3: TGTGCCAGCTCACCGATGGACAGGGAGGAAAAACTGTTTTTT. The variable domain in full, with the rest retrieved from reference TRBV18 and TRBJ1-4, is NAGVMQNPRHLVRRRGQEARLRCSPMKGHSHVYWYRQLPEEGLKFMVYLQKENIIDESGMPKERFSAEFPKEGPSILRIQQVVRGDSAAYFCASSPMDREEKLFFGSGTQLSVL.